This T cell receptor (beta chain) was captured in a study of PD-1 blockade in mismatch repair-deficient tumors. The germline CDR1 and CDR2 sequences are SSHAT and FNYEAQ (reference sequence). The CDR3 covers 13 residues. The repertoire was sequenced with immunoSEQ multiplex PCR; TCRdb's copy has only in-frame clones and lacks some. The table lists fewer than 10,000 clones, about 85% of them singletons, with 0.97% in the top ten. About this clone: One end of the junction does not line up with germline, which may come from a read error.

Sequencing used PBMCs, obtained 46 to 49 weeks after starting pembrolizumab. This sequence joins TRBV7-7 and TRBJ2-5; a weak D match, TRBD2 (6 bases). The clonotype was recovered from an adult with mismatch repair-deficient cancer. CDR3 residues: CASSFGGVETQYF. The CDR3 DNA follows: TGTGCTAGCAGTTTTGGAGGGGTAGAGACCCAGTACTTC.